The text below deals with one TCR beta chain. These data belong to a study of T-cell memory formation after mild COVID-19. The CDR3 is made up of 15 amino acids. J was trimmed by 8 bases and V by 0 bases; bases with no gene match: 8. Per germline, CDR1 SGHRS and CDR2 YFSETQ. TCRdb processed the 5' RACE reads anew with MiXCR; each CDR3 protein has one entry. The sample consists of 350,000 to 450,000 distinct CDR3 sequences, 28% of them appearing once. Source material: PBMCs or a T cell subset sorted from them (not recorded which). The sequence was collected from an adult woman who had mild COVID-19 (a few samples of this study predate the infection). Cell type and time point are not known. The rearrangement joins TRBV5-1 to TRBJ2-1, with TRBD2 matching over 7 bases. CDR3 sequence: CASSLGWEGPHEQFF. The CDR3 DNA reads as TGCGCCAGCAGCTTGGGGTGGGAGGGCCCCCATGAGCAGTTCTTC.